This T cell receptor beta chain originates from a study of T cell changes during pregnancy in multiple sclerosis. This table comes from immunoSEQ multiplex PCR, and its TCRdb copy is limited to in-frame clones, with some not included. The data show fewer than 20,000 clones, almost 96% seen once. CDR1 is MDHEN and CDR2 is SYDVKM in the germline V gene. The V and J ends lost 3 bases and 5 bases, in that order; junction bases with no gene match: 8. The CDR3 loop spans 16 amino acids. The starting material was peripheral blood, obtained in the third trimester of pregnancy. This clonotype originated in a female donor with multiple sclerosis, enrolled in a pregnancy study. J is TRBJ1-4 and V is TRBV28, with 8 bases lining up with TRBD1. The CDR3 is CASSLFLGQGNEKLFF. CDR3 bases: TGTGCCAGCAGTTTGTTCCTCGGACAGGGAAATGAAAAACTGTTTTTT.